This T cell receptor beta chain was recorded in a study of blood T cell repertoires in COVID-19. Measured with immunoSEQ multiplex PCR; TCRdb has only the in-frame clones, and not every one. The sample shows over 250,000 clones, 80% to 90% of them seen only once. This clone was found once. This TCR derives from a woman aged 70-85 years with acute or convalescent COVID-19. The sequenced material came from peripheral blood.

The CDR3 region has the DNA TGTGCCAGCAGCTTAGGTGGGGCAGGGGATTGGATCAATGGCTACACCTTC. Encoded protein: CASSLGGAGDWINGYTF. The chain couples TRBV7-8 to TRBJ1-2, with D tentatively TRBD1 (6 bases). The CDR3 contains 17 residues. Germline assignment: CDR1 SGHVS and CDR2 FQNEAQ. Trimming pared 1 base from V and 6 bases from J, leaving 21 bases between.